Detailed here is one T cell receptor beta chain. Its cognate antigen is unknown. For each CDR3 protein, TCRdb gives one entry from its re-call of the 5' RACE reads, without DNA. The listing records about 160,000 distinct CDR3 sequences. The germline CDR1 and CDR2 sequences are ENHRY and SYGVKD. The CDR3 sequence is 14 residues long. This sample was taken from a study of T cells expressing NK-cell markers. In the study overall: One of eight sequenced donors was HCMV-seronegative; the other seven were seropositive.

Points from the study as a whole: The contribution of dominant NKG2C+ clonotypes to CD8+ T cells in about 6 donors was roughly 1.0-7.5%.

The sequence came from a man aged 18-69 years in good health. The specimen sequenced was blood T cells: a sorted CD56 or NKG2C T cell subset, CD4+ or CD8+ T cells, or bulk PBMC T cells (not recorded which). J is TRBJ2-1 and V is TRBV10-3; no DNA is available, so the TRBD2 call from TCRdb remains unchecked. The CDR3 loop reads CAITSGGDYNEQFF.